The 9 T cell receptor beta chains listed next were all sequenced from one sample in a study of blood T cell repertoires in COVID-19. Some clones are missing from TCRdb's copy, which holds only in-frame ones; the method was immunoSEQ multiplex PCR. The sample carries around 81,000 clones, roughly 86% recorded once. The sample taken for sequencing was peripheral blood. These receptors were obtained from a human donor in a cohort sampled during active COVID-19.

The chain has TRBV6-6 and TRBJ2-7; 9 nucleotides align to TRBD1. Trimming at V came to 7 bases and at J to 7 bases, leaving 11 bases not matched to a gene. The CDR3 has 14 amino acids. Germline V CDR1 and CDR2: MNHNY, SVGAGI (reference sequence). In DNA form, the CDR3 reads TGTGCCAGCAATTGGGACAGGGACTTGGGGGAGCAGTACTTC. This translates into CASNWDRDLGEQYF.

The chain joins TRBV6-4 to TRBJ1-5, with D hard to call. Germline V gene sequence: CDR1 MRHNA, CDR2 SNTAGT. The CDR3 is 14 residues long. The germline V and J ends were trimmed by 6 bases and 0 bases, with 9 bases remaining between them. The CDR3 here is CASRASYSNQPQHF. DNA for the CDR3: TGTGCCAGCAGGGCCAGTTATAGCAATCAGCCCCAGCATTTT.

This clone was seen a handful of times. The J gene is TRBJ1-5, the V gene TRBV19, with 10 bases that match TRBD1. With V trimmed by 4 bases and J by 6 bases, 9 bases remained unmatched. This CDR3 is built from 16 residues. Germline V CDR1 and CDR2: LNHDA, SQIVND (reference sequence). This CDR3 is CASSTSTGGYSQPQHF. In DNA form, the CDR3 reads TGTGCCAGTAGTACGTCGACAGGGGGCTACTCTCAGCCCCAGCATTTT. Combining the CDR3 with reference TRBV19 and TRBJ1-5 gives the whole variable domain DGGITQSPKYLFRKEGQNVTLSCEQNLNHDAMYWYRQDPGQGLRLIYYSQIVNDFQKGDIAEGYSVSREKKESFPLTVTSAQKNPTAFYLCASSTSTGGYSQPQHFGDGTRLSIL.

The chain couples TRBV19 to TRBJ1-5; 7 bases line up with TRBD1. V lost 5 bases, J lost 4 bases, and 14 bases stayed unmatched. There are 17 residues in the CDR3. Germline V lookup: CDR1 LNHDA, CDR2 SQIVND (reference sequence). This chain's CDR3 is CASSSGLIRQGNQPQHF. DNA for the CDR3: TGTGCCAGTAGTTCCGGGCTTATCCGACAGGGTAATCAGCCCCAGCATTTT.

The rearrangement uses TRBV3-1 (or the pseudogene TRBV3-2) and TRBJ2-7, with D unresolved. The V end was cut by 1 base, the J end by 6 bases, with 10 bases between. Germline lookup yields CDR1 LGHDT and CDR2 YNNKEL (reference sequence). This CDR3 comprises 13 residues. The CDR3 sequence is CASSQVRTGEQYF. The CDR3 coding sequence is TGTGCCAGCAGCCAAGTAAGAACCGGCGAGCAGTACTTC.

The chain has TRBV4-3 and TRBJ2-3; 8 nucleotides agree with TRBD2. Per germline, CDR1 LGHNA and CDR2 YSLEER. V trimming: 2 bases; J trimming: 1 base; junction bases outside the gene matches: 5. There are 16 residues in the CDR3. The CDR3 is CASSQIAGYGTDTQYF. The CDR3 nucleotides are TGCGCCAGCAGCCAAATAGCGGGGTATGGCACAGATACGCAGTATTTT.

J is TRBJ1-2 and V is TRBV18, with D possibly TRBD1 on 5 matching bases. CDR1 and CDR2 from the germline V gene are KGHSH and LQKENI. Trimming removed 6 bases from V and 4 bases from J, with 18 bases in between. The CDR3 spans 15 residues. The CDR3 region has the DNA TGTGCCAGCTCTAGGGAACAGGATCCCCGCTATGGCTACACCTTC. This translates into CASSREQDPRYGYTF.

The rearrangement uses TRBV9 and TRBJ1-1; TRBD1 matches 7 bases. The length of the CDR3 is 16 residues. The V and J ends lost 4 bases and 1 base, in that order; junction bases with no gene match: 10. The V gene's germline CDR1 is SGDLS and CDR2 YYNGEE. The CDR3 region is CASSPRQGLPNTEAFF. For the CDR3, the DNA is TGTGCCAGCAGCCCCCGACAGGGCCTCCCGAACACTGAAGCTTTCTTT.

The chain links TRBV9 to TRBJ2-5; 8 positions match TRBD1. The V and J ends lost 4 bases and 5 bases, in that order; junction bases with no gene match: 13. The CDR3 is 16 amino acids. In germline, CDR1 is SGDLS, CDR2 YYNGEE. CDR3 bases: TGTGCCAGCAGCTCCCGTTCCAGGGGGCTGGGGGAGACCCAGTACTTC. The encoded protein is CASSSRSRGLGETQYF.